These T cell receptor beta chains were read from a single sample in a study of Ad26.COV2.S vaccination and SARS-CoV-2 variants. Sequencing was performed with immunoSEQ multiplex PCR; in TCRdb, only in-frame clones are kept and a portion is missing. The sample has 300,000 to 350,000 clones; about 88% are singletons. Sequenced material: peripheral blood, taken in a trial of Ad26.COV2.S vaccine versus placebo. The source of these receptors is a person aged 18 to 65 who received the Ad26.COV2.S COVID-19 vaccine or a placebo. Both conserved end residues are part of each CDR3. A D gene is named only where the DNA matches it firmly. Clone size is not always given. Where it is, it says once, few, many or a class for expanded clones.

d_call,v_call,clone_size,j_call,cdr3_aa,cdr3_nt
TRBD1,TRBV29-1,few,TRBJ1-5,CSVTLGQGWAQPQHF,TGCAGCGTTACCTTAGGACAGGGCTGGGCTCAGCCCCAGCATTTT
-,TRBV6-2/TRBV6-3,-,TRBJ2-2,CASSSVGTTNTGELFF,TGTGCCAGCAGTTCGGTCGGGACAACGAACACCGGGGAGCTGTTTTTT
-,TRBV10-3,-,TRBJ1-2,CAISESMGYGYTF,TGTGCCATCAGTGAGTCGATGGGCTATGGCTACACCTTC
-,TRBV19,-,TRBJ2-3,CASSIGIFDTQYF,TGTGCCAGTAGTATAGGAATCTTCGATACGCAGTATTTT
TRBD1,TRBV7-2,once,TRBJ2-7,CASSLYRDRGYEQYF,TGTGCCAGCAGCTTGTACCGGGACAGGGGGTACGAGCAGTACTTC
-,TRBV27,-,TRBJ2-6,CASSFFSGANVLTF,TGTGCCAGCAGTTTTTTTTCTGGGGCCAACGTCCTGACTTTC
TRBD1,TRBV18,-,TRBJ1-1,CASSTQGTNTEAFF,TGTGCCAGCTCAACACAGGGGACGAACACTGAAGCTTTCTTT
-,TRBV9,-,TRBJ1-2,CASSVRGAGAYGYTF,TGTGCCAGCAGCGTCCGGGGGGCAGGGGCCTATGGCTACACCTTC
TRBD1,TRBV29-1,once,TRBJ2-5,CSDTTGSETQYF,TGCAGCGATACGACAGGGTCAGAGACCCAGTACTTC
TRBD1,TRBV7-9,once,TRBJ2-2,CASSLAGDRRNTGELFF,TGTGCCAGCAGCTTAGCCGGGGACAGGAGGAACACCGGGGAGCTGTTTTTT
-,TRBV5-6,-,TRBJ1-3,CASSLVAGGNTIYF,TGTGCCAGCAGCTTGGTAGCCGGCGGAAACACCATATATTTT
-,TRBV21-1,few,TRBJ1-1,CASSRRTGLTEAFF,TGTGCCAGCAGCAGACGGACAGGGCTAACTGAAGCTTTCTTT
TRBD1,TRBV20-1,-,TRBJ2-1,CSGSRDREFF,TGCAGTGGGTCCCGGGACAGGGAGTTCTTC
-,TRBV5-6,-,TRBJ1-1,CASSNRFSTRGTEAFF,TGTGCCAGCAGCAATAGATTTAGCACCAGGGGCACTGAAGCTTTCTTT
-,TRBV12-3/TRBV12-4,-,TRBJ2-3,CASSFSTDTQYF,TGTGCCAGCAGTTTCAGCACAGATACGCAGTATTTT
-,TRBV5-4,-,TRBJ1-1,CASSLSRTGNTEAFF,TGTGCCAGCAGCTTGTCCAGAACTGGTAACACTGAAGCTTTCTTT
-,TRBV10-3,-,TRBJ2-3,CAISDPDTQYF,TGTGCCATCAGTGACCCAGATACGCAGTATTTT